The clone carrying this T cell receptor beta chain has ten or more counts. Individual cDNA molecules carried attached unique molecular identifiers. MiXCR was run by TCRdb on the 5' RACE reads, yielding one entry per CDR3 protein. Of 17,000 or so distinct CDR3 sequences in the sample, roughly 5.4% were seen once. V dropped 1 base and J dropped 0 bases, with 13 bases sitting between them. CDR1 and CDR2 (germline): DFQATT, SNEGSKA (reference sequence). The CDR3 has 17 amino acids. This specimen comes from a study of early T cells in non-severe SARS-CoV-2 infection. V gene TRBV20-1 combines with J gene TRBJ1-6; the D is unclear. The specimen was whole blood, collected at baseline. The receptor was derived from an adult who was a healthcare worker with PCR-confirmed SARS-CoV-2 infection or an uninfected control (not recorded which). CDR3 in amino acids: CSARGGRWSSYNSPLHF. CDR3 bases: TGCAGTGCTAGAGGAGGCCGTTGGAGCTCCTATAATTCACCCCTCCACTTT.